Each of the 16 T cell receptor beta chains below was sequenced from the same sample in a study of T-cell memory formation after mild COVID-19. MiXCR was run by TCRdb on the 5' RACE reads, yielding one entry per CDR3 protein. The sample records fewer than 95,000 distinct CDR3 sequences, about 16% being singletons. What was sequenced was PBMCs or a T cell subset sorted from them (not recorded which). The receptors were gathered from a young man who had mild COVID-19 (a few samples of this study predate the infection). Cell type and time point are not known.

This clonotype occurred a few times. The gene calls are TRBV4-3 and TRBJ2-1, with 8 bases that match TRBD2. Germline CDR1 is LGHNA and CDR2 is YSLEER. Trimming at V came to 5 bases and at J to 14 bases, leaving 8 bases not matched to a gene. CDR3 length: 12 amino acids. For the CDR3, the DNA is TGCGCCAGCAGCTCCCCGGGGGGGCCGGAGTTCTTC. Translating gives CASSSPGGPEFF.

The chain is built from TRBV14 and TRBJ1-1; possible D gene TRBD1, 6 bases. The germline gives CDR1 SGHDN, CDR2 FVKESK. The CDR3 runs to 16 residues. The V end lost 1 base, the J end lost 5 bases, and 17 bases lay between the germline ends. The DNA for the CDR3 is TGTGCCAGCAGCCAAGGGGGCGAGGGGACATTTACTGAAGCTTTCTTT. Translating it yields CASSQGGEGTFTEAFF.

This clonotype has at least ten counts. The CDR3 sequence is CASSASGGTDTQYF. The CDR3, as DNA: TGTGCCAGCAGCGCGAGCGGGGGGACAGATACGCAGTATTTT. The V call is TRBV9, the J call TRBJ2-3; 9 nucleotides match TRBD2. This CDR3 comprises 14 residues. Germline-derived CDR1 and CDR2 are SGDLS and YYNGEE. The V segment lost 3 bases and the J segment 3 bases; nucleotides outside the gene matches: 2.

There are a few counts of this clonotype. J is TRBJ1-2 and V is TRBV6-2 or TRBV6-3, with D hard to call. Germline CDR1 is MNHEY and CDR2 is SVGEGT. CDR3 size: 14 residues. Trimming took off 3 bases at V and 7 bases at J, with 15 bases between the two ends. The CDR3, as DNA: TGTGCCAGCAGTTATAGCCTCGATGCTGTTGGCTACACCTTC. It specifies CASSYSLDAVGYTF.

V usage is TRBV15 and J usage is TRBJ2-7; D not certain. CDR1 LNHNV and CDR2 YYDKDF come from the germline V gene (reference sequence). V dropped 0 bases and J dropped 2 bases, with 14 bases sitting between them. The CDR3 contains 16 residues. CDR3 sequence reads: CATSRDGISEAYEQYF. The CDR3 region has the DNA TGTGCCACCAGCAGAGATGGGATAAGCGAGGCCTACGAGCAGTACTTC.

This chain joins TRBV4-3 and TRBJ1-1, with D unresolved. The V gene lost 1 base and the J gene lost 4 bases, with 7 bases spanning the gap. This CDR3 comprises 13 residues. Germline V CDR1 and CDR2: LGHNA, YSLEER. CDR3 in amino acids: CASSQVSGTEAFF. The CDR3 DNA follows: TGCGCCAGCAGCCAAGTGTCTGGCACTGAAGCTTTCTTT.

V and J are TRBV6-5 and TRBJ2-1; TRBD2 matches at 8 bases. Trimming took 3 bases from V and 5 from J; bases not matched to a gene: 6. CDR1 is MNHEY and CDR2 is SVGAGI in the germline V gene. There are 15 residues in the CDR3. The chain's CDR3 is CASSYPGLDHNEQFF. The CDR3 DNA is TGTGCCAGCAGTTATCCGGGACTAGATCACAATGAGCAGTTCTTC.

The chain couples TRBV15 to TRBJ2-7; 8 positions agree with TRBD2. From germline, CDR1 is LNHNV and CDR2 YYDKDF (reference sequence). This CDR3 is 16 amino acids long. Trimming cost V 4 bases and J 2 bases; bases outside gene matches: 10. The CDR3 loop reads CATSTPADGGAYEQYF. CDR3 nucleotide sequence: TGTGCCACCAGCACCCCTGCTGACGGGGGGGCCTACGAGCAGTACTTC.

In its sample, this clonotype was seen a few times. The V gene is TRBV3-1, the J gene TRBJ2-1, with 7 nucleotides matching TRBD2. The CDR3 sequence is 17 residues long. V shed 3 bases and J 0 bases; nucleotides not matched to a gene: 8. Germline values: CDR1 LGHDT, CDR2 YNNKEL (reference sequence). The CDR3 DNA sequence: TGTGCCAGCAGCCACAAGACATGGGGGGGCTCCTACAATGAGCAGTTCTTC. Encoded protein: CASSHKTWGGSYNEQFF.

This clonotype was seen once. The genes are TRBV20-1 and TRBJ1-2; D remains unclear. The germline gives CDR1 DFQATT, CDR2 SNEGSKA (reference sequence). V was shortened by 6 bases and J by 4 bases, with 12 bases between the two germline ends. This CDR3 has 12 residues. CDR3 DNA sequence: TGCAGTGCACGTAGACCAAGCTATGGCTACACCTTC. It translates to CSARRPSYGYTF.

This rearrangement joins TRBV7-9 to TRBJ2-3; the match to TRBD1 covers 7 bases. The germline CDR1 and CDR2 sequences are SEHNR and FQNEAQ (reference sequence). Trimming removed 5 bases from V and 3 bases from J; junction bases left unmatched: 5. The CDR3 length is 14 residues. CDR3 sequence (DNA): TGTGCCAGCAGCCCGACAGGGAGAACAGATACGCAGTATTTT. Amino acids: CASSPTGRTDTQYF.

V and J are TRBV25-1 and TRBJ2-3; no definite D call. Germline V CDR1 and CDR2: MGHDK, SYGVNS. The CDR3 covers 13 residues. Deletions cut 4 bases from V and 4 bases from J, with 9 bases between. CDR3 amino acids: CASSGQVPDTQYF. The CDR3 nucleotides read TGTGCCAGCAGTGGCCAGGTTCCAGATACGCAGTATTTT.

The CDR3 loop reads CASSLAEADPNEKLFF. The CDR3 DNA sequence: TGTGCCAGCAGCTTAGCGGAGGCAGATCCTAATGAAAAACTGTTTTTT. This chain uses TRBV7-9 with TRBJ1-4; D uncertain. V lost 0 bases to trimming and J lost 3 bases, with 11 bases between them. Germline CDR1 is SEHNR and CDR2 is FQNEAQ (reference sequence). The CDR3 is 16 residues long. The full variable domain, completed using reference TRBV7-9 and TRBJ1-4, is DTGVSQNPRHKITKRGQNVTFRCDPISEHNRLYWYRQTLGQGPEFLTYFQNEAQLEKSRLLSDRFSAERPKGSFSTLEIQRTEQGDSAMYLCASSLAEADPNEKLFFGSGTQLSVL.

The J gene is TRBJ2-3, the V gene TRBV20-1, with D possibly TRBD2 on 6 matching bases. Trimming pared 2 bases from V and 6 bases from J, leaving 18 bases between. The CDR3 contains 15 residues. Germline CDR1 reads DFQATT; CDR2 reads SNEGSKA (reference sequence). CDR3 region: CSARRDGGLVDTQYF. CDR3 nucleotide sequence: TGCAGTGCTAGACGGGACGGGGGATTAGTGGATACGCAGTATTTT.

The V and J genes are TRBV12-3 or TRBV12-4 and TRBJ1-1; no definite D call. CDR3 length: 15 amino acids. V was cut by 5 bases and J by 0 bases, with 13 bases left in between. Here the CDR3 reads CASSQQVPMNTEAFF. Written as DNA, the CDR3 is TGTGCCAGCAGTCAGCAAGTACCCATGAACACTGAAGCTTTCTTT.

The table lists this clonotype with a few counts. The genes are TRBV10-3 and TRBJ2-7; D is perhaps TRBD2 (6 bases). V shed 2 bases and J shed 3 bases, with 11 bases lying between them. Germline CDR1 and CDR2: ENHRY and SYGVKD. CDR3 length equals 14 residues. CDR3 bases: TGTGCCATCAGTGAGGGGGGGATTATCTACGAGCAGTACGTC. This encodes CAISEGGIIYEQYV.